Below, 20 T cell receptor beta chains from the same sample are listed, as sequenced in a study of T cell changes during pregnancy in multiple sclerosis. Measured with immunoSEQ multiplex PCR; TCRdb has only the in-frame clones, and not every one. The sample has 75,000 to 95,000 clones; 80% to 95% are singletons. The input for sequencing was peripheral blood, taken after pregnancy. The source of these receptors is a female donor with multiple sclerosis, enrolled in a pregnancy study.

The rearrangement uses TRBV7-6 and TRBJ1-1, with a possible D match to TRBD1 (5 bases). Trimming stripped 5 bases from V and 0 bases from J, with 13 bases between. This CDR3 comprises 15 residues. Germline V gene sequence: CDR1 SGHVS, CDR2 FNYEAQ. CDR3 region: CASSPLGGVNTEAFF. CDR3 DNA: TGTGCCAGCAGCCCCCTCGGAGGGGTGAACACTGAAGCTTTCTTT.

The chain carries TRBV19 and TRBJ1-3, with D possibly matching TRBD1 (6 bases). V was shortened by 8 bases and J by 0 bases, with 11 bases between the two germline ends. CDR1 and CDR2 (germline): LNHDA, SQIVND (reference sequence). This CDR3 spans 14 amino acids. The DNA for the CDR3 is TGTGCCAGTTCGGAACAGGGCTCTGGAAACACCATATATTTT. This gives the protein CASSEQGSGNTIYF.

V and J are TRBV2 and TRBJ2-7; D might be TRBD2 (6 bases). CDR1 is SNHLY, CDR2 FYNNEI, per germline. This CDR3 spans 15 amino acids. V was trimmed by 2 bases and J by 2 bases, leaving 13 bases between them. The CDR3 reads CASSETRGTPYEQYF. The DNA for the CDR3 is TGTGCCAGCAGTGAAACCCGGGGGACCCCCTACGAGCAGTACTTC.

This chain links TRBV19 with TRBJ2-3, with TRBD2 matching 9 bases. V was clipped by 7 bases and J by 14 bases; unmatched bases: 19. CDR1 LNHDA and CDR2 SQIVND come from the germline V gene (reference sequence). CDR3 length equals 15 residues. CDR3 amino acids: CASMSLPSGERSLYF. The CDR3 nucleotides are TGTGCCAGTATGAGTCTGCCTAGCGGGGAGAGGTCTCTGTATTTT. Combining the CDR3 with reference TRBV19 and TRBJ2-3 gives the whole variable domain DGGITQSPKYLFRKEGQNVTLSCEQNLNHDAMYWYRQDPGQGLRLIYYSQIVNDFQKGDIAEGYSVSREKKESFPLTVTSAQKNPTAFYLCASMSLPSGERSLYFGPGTRLTVL.

The chain recombines TRBV29-1 with TRBJ2-7; 7 nucleotides line up with TRBD1. The germline V gene has CDR1 SQVTM and CDR2 ANQGSEA. CDR3 size: 13 residues. J was trimmed by 0 bases and V by 3 bases; bases with no gene match: 2. The CDR3 bases are TGCAGCGTTGAGGACAGGTCCTCCTACGAGCAGTACTTC. Protein product: CSVEDRSSYEQYF.

This clone has a single count. The chain joins TRBV7-6 to TRBJ2-7, with D maybe TRBD1 (6 bases). This CDR3 comprises 14 residues. Germline V gene sequence: CDR1 SGHVS, CDR2 FNYEAQ. The V end lost 1 base, the J end lost 6 bases, and 13 bases lay between the germline ends. The CDR3 reads CASSLGAGVREQYF. CDR3 nucleotide sequence: TGTGCCAGCAGCTTAGGGGCAGGGGTCCGCGAGCAGTACTTC. The full variable domain, completed using reference TRBV7-6 and TRBJ2-7, is GAGVSQSPRYKVTKRGQDVALRCDPISGHVSLYWYRQALGQGPEFLTYFNYEAQQDKSGLPNDRFSAERPEGSISTLTIQRTEQRDSAMYRCASSLGAGVREQYFGPGTRLTVT.

This rearrangement joins TRBV6-4 to TRBJ1-5; 7 bases are a match to TRBD1. The V and J ends lost 7 bases and 7 bases, in that order; junction bases with no gene match: 22. Germline V gives CDR1 MRHNA, CDR2 SNTAGT. This CDR3 has 18 amino acids. The CDR3 nucleotides read TGTGCCAGCACCGGTCTAGGGGTTGGGGACAGCGACGCCCAGCCCCAGCATTTT. This sequence encodes CASTGLGVGDSDAQPQHF.

This CDR3 reads CASSWTDSYGYTF. The CDR3 nucleotides are TGTGCCAGCAGCTGGACGGACAGCTATGGCTACACCTTC. The rearrangement links TRBV5-6 to TRBJ1-2, with D possibly being TRBD1 (6 bases). The CDR3 has 13 amino acids. Between the trimmed V and J ends, which lost 3 bases and 4 bases, there was a span of 10 bases. CDR1 is SGHDT, CDR2 YYEEEE, per germline.

CDR3 region: CSVAKQAEDGYTF. CDR3 coding DNA: TGCAGCGTTGCGAAACAGGCCGAGGATGGCTACACCTTC. The chain couples TRBV29-1 to TRBJ1-2; the D gene is possibly TRBD1 (5 bases). Between the trimmed V and J ends, which lost 4 bases and 6 bases, there was a span of 15 bases. CDR1 and CDR2 (germline): SQVTM, ANQGSEA. The CDR3 sequence is 13 residues long.

The V and J genes are TRBV9 and TRBJ1-2; D is ambiguous. CDR1 is SGDLS, CDR2 YYNGEE, per germline. The CDR3 runs to 15 residues. V lost 4 bases and J 4 bases, leaving 17 bases between the germline ends. The CDR3 nucleotides are TGTGCCAGCAGCTCCACCGATAGTCTTCCCTATGGCTACACCTTC. Translation: CASSSTDSLPYGYTF. Full variable domain (missing parts from reference TRBV9 and TRBJ1-2): DSGVTQTPKHLITATGQRVTLRCSPRSGDLSVYWYQQSLDQGLQFLIQYYNGEERAKGNILERFSAQQFPDLHSELNLSSLELGDSALYFCASSSTDSLPYGYTFGSGTRLTVV.

In this sample, this clone turned up once. This chain joins TRBV5-1 and TRBJ2-3; weak D call: TRBD1 (6 bases). Germline loops: CDR1 SGHRS, CDR2 YFSETQ. The V end lost 6 bases, the J end lost 5 bases, and 19 bases lay between the germline ends. The length of the CDR3 is 15 residues. The CDR3 reads CASTLLTGSGDTQYF. CDR3 DNA: TGCGCCAGCACCCTCTTAACAGGGTCCGGAGATACGCAGTATTTT.

This clone was observed a few times. V usage is TRBV25-1 and J usage is TRBJ2-3; 12 bases agree with TRBD1. This CDR3 contains 18 residues. Unmatched junction bases numbered 10, after V lost 5 bases and J lost 1 base. The germline V gene has CDR1 MGHDK and CDR2 SYGVNS. This CDR3 reads CASSTGTGGAYGTDTQYF. The CDR3 DNA follows: TGTGCCAGCAGTACCGGGACAGGGGGCGCGTATGGCACAGATACGCAGTATTTT. The full variable domain, its missing parts supplied by reference TRBV25-1 and TRBJ2-3, is EADIYQTPRYLVIGTGKKITLECSQTMGHDKMYWYQQDPGMELHLIHYSYGVNSTEKGDLSSESTVSRIRTEHFPLTLESARPSHTSQYLCASSTGTGGAYGTDTQYFGPGTRLTVL.

The V call is TRBV30, the J call TRBJ2-5; D not resolved. The germline CDR1 and CDR2 sequences are GTSNPN and SVGIG (reference sequence). Deletions cut 0 bases from V and 2 bases from J, with 4 bases between. This CDR3 is 12 amino acids long. The CDR3 sequence: CAWSVQQETQYF. The CDR3 bases are TGTGCCTGGAGTGTCCAGCAAGAGACCCAGTACTTC.

The rearrangement joins TRBV15 to TRBJ2-3; the match to TRBD2 covers 11 bases. The germline V gene has CDR1 LNHNV and CDR2 YYDKDF (reference sequence). This CDR3 has 14 amino acids. The trim removed 9 bases at V and 2 bases at J, leaving 4 bases unmatched. The CDR3 is CATLAGDFTDTQYF. CDR3 sequence (DNA): TGTGCCACACTAGCGGGGGACTTCACAGATACGCAGTATTTT.

The CDR3 region has the DNA TGTGCCAGCAGCTCAGACAGGGTTGATACAGATACGCAGTATTTT. The encoded protein is CASSSDRVDTDTQYF. V and J are TRBV11-1 and TRBJ2-3; 7 nucleotides line up with TRBD1. This CDR3 comprises 15 residues. The V gene end was trimmed by 4 bases and the J gene end by 3 bases; junction bases not matched to a gene: 7. Germline CDR1 reads SGHAT; CDR2 reads FQDESV (reference sequence).

The chain uses TRBV10-3 and TRBJ1-3; no clear D. CDR1 and CDR2 from the germline V gene are ENHRY and SYGVKD. The V and J ends lost 4 bases and 4 bases respectively, with 11 bases between them. The CDR3 sequence is 14 residues long. This CDR3 reads CAISGAGVGNTIYF. The CDR3 nucleotides read TGTGCCATCAGTGGGGCCGGGGTCGGAAACACCATATATTTT.

The chain employs TRBV7-2 and TRBJ1-2; 9 nucleotides align to TRBD1. V shed 1 base and J 3 bases; nucleotides not matched to a gene: 3. The V gene's germline CDR1 is SGHTA and CDR2 FQGNSA. This CDR3 region has 15 residues. The CDR3 loop reads CASSLVRTGDYGYTF. The CDR3 DNA follows: TGTGCCAGCAGCTTAGTTCGGACAGGGGACTATGGCTACACCTTC.

V and J are TRBV20-1 and TRBJ2-7; D uncertain. Germline CDR1 is DFQATT and CDR2 is SNEGSKA (reference sequence). The CDR3 length is 11 residues. V lost 5 bases, J lost 3 bases, and 8 bases lay in between. CDR3 coding DNA: TGCAGTGCTCGCCGAGGCTACGAGCAGTACTTC. This encodes CSARRGYEQYF.

This chain connects TRBV6-5 to TRBJ2-2, with TRBD2 matching 8 bases. Germline V gene data show CDR1 as MNHEY and CDR2 as SVGAGI. The CDR3 spans 14 residues. V was pared by 6 bases and J by 5 bases, with 5 bases of the junction left unmatched. The CDR3 here is CASRLPGGTGELFF. For the CDR3, the DNA is TGTGCCAGCAGGCTGCCGGGAGGGACCGGGGAGCTGTTTTTT.

This clone has a single count. This chain joins TRBV10-2 and TRBJ2-7; 9 nucleotides line up with TRBD2. CDR1 is WSHSY, CDR2 SAAADI, per germline. With V trimmed by 8 bases and J by 3 bases, 5 bases remained unmatched. The CDR3 contains 13 residues. CDR3 nucleotides: TGCGCCAGCGGAATAGCGGGAGTCTACGAGCAGTACTTC. It is translated as CASGIAGVYEQYF.